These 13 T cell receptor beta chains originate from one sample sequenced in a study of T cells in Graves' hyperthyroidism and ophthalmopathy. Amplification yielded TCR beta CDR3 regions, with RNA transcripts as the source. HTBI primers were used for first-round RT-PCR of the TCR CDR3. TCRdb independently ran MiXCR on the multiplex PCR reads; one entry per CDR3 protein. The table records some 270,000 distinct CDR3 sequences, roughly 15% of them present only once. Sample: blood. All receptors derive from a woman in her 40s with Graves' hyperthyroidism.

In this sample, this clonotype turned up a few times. The CDR3 here is CASSLISGRSEQYF. CDR3 in DNA: TGTGCCAGCAGTTTGATCAGCGGGAGGTCGGAGCAGTACTTC. The rearrangement links TRBV27 to TRBJ2-7, with 9 bases matching TRBD2. The CDR3 has 14 residues. The V segment lost 3 bases and the J segment 7 bases; nucleotides outside the gene matches: 7. CDR1 and CDR2 (germline): MNHEY, SMNVEV (reference sequence).

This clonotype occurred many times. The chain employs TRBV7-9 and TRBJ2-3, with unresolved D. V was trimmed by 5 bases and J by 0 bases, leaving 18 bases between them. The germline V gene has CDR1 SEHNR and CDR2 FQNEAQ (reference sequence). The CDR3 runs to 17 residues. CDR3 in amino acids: CASSALVAHPSTDTQYF. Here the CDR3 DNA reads TGTGCCAGCAGCGCCCTCGTAGCACACCCTAGCACAGATACGCAGTATTTT.

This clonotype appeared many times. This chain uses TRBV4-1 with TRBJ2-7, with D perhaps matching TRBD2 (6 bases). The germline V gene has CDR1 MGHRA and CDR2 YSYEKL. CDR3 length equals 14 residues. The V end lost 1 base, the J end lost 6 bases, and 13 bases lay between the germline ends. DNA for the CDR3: TGCGCCAGCAGCCAAGGGGAGGCGACCAGCGAGCAGTACTTC. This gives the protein CASSQGEATSEQYF.

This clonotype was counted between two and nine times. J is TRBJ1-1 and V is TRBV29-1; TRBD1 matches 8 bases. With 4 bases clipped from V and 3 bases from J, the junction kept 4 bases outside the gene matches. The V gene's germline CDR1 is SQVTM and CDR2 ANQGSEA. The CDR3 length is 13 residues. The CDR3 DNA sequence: TGCAGCGTTGCCCACAGGGGGTACACTGAAGCTTTCTTT. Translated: CSVAHRGYTEAFF. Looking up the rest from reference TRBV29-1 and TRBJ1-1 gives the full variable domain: SAVISQKPSRDICQRGTSLTIQCQVDSQVTMMFWYRQQPGQSLTLIATANQGSEATYESGFVIDKFPISRPNLTFSTLTVSNMSPEDSSIYLCSVAHRGYTEAFFGQGTRLTVV.

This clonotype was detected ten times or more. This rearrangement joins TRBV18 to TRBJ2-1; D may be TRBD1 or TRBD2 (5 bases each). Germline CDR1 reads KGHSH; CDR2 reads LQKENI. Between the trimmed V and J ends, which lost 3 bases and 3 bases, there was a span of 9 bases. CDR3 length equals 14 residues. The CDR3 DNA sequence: TGTGCCAGCTCACCTAGGGACGTCTACAATGAGCAGTTCTTC. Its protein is CASSPRDVYNEQFF.

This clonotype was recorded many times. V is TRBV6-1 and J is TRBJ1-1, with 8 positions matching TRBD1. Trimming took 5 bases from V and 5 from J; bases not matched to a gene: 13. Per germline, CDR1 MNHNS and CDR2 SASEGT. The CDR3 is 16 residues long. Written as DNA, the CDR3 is TGTGCCAGCAGTTCACATCAAGGACAGGGCACAACTGAAGCTTTCTTT. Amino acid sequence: CASSSHQGQGTTEAFF.

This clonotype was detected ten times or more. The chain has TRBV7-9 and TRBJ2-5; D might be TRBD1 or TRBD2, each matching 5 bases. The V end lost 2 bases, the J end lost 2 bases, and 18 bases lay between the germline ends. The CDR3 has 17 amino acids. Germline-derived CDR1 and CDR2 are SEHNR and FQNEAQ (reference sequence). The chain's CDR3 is CASSLWGLGSLQETQYF. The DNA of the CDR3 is TGTGCCAGCAGCTTATGGGGGTTAGGTAGCCTTCAAGAGACCCAGTACTTC.

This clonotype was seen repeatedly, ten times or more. In nucleotides, the CDR3 is TGTGCCAGCAGTTTCGTAGCGGGATCTAAATACGAGCAGTACTTC. Amino acids: CASSFVAGSKYEQYF. The chain joins TRBV6-1 to TRBJ2-7; 8 bases fit TRBD2. Germline CDR1 is MNHNS and CDR2 is SASEGT. The CDR3 extends over 15 amino acids. Trimming removed 5 bases from V and 4 bases from J; junction bases left unmatched: 10.

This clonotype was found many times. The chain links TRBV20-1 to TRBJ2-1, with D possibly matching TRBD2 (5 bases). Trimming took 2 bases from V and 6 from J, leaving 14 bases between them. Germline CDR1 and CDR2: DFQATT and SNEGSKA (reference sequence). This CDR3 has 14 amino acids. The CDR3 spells CSARNARTGNEQFF. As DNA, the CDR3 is TGCAGTGCTAGAAACGCCCGGACTGGCAATGAGCAGTTCTTC.

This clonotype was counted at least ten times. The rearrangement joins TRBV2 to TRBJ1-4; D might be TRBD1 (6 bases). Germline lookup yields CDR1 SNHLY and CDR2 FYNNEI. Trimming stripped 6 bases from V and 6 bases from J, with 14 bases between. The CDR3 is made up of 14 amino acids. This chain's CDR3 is CASSPNGQYEKLFF. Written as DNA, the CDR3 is TGTGCCAGCAGCCCTAACGGACAGTATGAAAAACTGTTTTTT. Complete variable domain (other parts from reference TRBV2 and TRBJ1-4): EPEVTQTPSHQVTQMGQEVILRCVPISNHLYFYWYRQILGQKVEFLVSFYNNEISEKSEIFDDQFSVERPDGSNFTLKIRSTKLEDSAMYFCASSPNGQYEKLFFGSGTQLSVL.

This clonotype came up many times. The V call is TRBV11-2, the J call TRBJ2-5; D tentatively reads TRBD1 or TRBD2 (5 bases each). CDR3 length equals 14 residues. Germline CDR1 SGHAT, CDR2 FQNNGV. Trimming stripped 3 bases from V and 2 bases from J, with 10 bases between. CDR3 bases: TGTGCCAGCAGCTTCGGGGCAGGGCAAGAGACCCAGTACTTC. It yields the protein CASSFGAGQETQYF.

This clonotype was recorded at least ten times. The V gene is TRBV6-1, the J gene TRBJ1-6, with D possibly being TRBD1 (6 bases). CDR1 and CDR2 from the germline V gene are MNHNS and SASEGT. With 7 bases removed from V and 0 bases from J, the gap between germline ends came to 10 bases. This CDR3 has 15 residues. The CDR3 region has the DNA TGTGCCAGCACCGGACAGAGCTCCTATAATTCACCCCTCCACTTT. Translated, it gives CASTGQSSYNSPLHF.

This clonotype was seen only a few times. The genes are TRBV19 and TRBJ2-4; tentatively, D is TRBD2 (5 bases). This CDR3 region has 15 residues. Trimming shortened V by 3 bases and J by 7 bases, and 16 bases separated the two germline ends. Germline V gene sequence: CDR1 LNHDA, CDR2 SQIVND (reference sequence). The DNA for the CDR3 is TGTGCCAGTAGTATTCTCGCGGGTGGACGGAACATTCAGTACTTC. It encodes CASSILAGGRNIQYF.